What follows are 28 T cell receptor beta chains derived from one specimen sequenced in a study of human T cells and chemical hapten exposure. TCRdb recomputed calls from the RACE reads with MiXCR, one row per CDR3 protein. The sample contains 150,000 to 200,000 distinct CDR3 sequences, about a quarter of which appear only once. Described time point: patch test 3, about 24 weeks after DPC sensitization. This sample's treatment: therapeutic diphenylcyclopropenone sensitization with weekly scalp DPC. Sequences were derived from whole blood, sampled in connection with sensitization to the hapten diphenylcyclopropenone (DPC). The receptor source for this set is a young woman with alopecia areata. Some clones in this sample may be carry-over from other donors' samples.

This clonotype was seen only a few times. The rearrangement uses TRBV6-4 and TRBJ2-3; D ambiguous. V shed 3 bases and J shed 8 bases, with 12 bases lying between them. Germline-derived CDR1 and CDR2 are MRHNA and SNTAGT. The CDR3 contains 13 residues. CDR3 sequence: CASSDPGSGTQYF. The CDR3 DNA sequence: TGTGCCAGCAGTGATCCCGGGTCAGGTACGCAGTATTTT.

The rearrangement uses TRBV6-2 or TRBV6-3 and TRBJ2-7; no firm D call. This CDR3 has 11 amino acids. Trimming took off 10 bases at V and 4 bases at J, with 11 bases between the two ends. Germline values: CDR1 MNHEY, CDR2 SVGEGT. The CDR3 nucleotides read TGTGCCACCTCGATAGGGTACGAGCAGTACTTC. As protein: CATSIGYEQYF.

The gene calls are TRBV2 and TRBJ2-2, with 10 bases lining up with TRBD1. The CDR3 totals 13 residues. In germline, CDR1 is SNHLY, CDR2 FYNNEI. J lost 7 bases, V lost 7 bases, and 3 bases had no gene match. The CDR3, as DNA: TGTGCCAGCAAGACAGGGGGCAGCGGGGAGCTGTTTTTT. Translation: CASKTGGSGELFF.

This chain uses TRBV9 with TRBJ2-3; D call uncertain. Germline loops: CDR1 SGDLS, CDR2 YYNGEE. The V end lost 2 bases, the J end lost 6 bases, and 7 bases lay between the germline ends. This CDR3 region has 12 residues. CDR3 nucleotides: TGTGCCAGCAGCGTCCAGGCGGATACGCAGTATTTT. Its translation: CASSVQADTQYF.

This clonotype appeared a few times. The rearrangement uses TRBV7-3 and TRBJ1-1, with D perhaps matching TRBD1 (6 bases). From germline, CDR1 is SGHTA and CDR2 FQGTGA. The CDR3 extends over 17 amino acids. V was cut by 2 bases and J by 0 bases, with 16 bases left in between. CDR3 region: CASSLRGGGLMNTEAFF. In DNA form, the CDR3 reads TGTGCCAGCAGCTTACGAGGGGGGGGACTCATGAACACTGAAGCTTTCTTT.

The V and J genes are TRBV4-2 and TRBJ2-2; 9 nucleotides line up with TRBD2. V dropped 3 bases and J dropped 2; count of bases not matched to a gene: 13. Germline V lookup: CDR1 LGHNA, CDR2 YNFKEQ. CDR3 length: 19 residues. CDR3 coding DNA: TGTGCCAGCAGCCACCTTAGTATGCGGGGGGGGGTCAACACCGGGGAGCTGTTTTTT. Translation: CASSHLSMRGGVNTGELFF.

This clonotype was seen more than once but under ten times. The chain has TRBV29-1 and TRBJ2-5; 16 bases agree with TRBD2. Trimming at V came to 8 bases and at J to 14 bases, leaving 17 bases not matched to a gene. Germline V gene data show CDR1 as SQVTM and CDR2 as ANQGSEA. The CDR3 covers 15 residues. CDR3 residues: CSSDRGGLAGGRAYF. CDR3 sequence (DNA): TGCAGCTCTGATCGAGGGGGACTAGCGGGAGGGCGAGCTTACTTC.

The table lists this clonotype with a count of one. The chain has TRBV21-1 and TRBJ1-1; TRBD1 was called by the table and not checked on the DNA. TRBV21-1 is marked as a pseudogene. This CDR3 has 14 amino acids. CDR3 protein: CASSKAYRATEAFF. The DNA for the CDR3 is TGTGCCAGCAGCAAAGCATACAGGGCCACTGAAGCTTTCTTT.

There are a few counts of this clonotype. V and J are TRBV7-2 and TRBJ2-2; 8 bases are a match to TRBD2. This CDR3 spans 15 amino acids. Trimming took 5 bases from V and 7 from J; bases not matched to a gene: 9. Per the germline V gene, CDR1 is SGHTA and CDR2 is FQGNSA. This CDR3 is CASSRPGLGFGELFF. The CDR3 coding sequence is TGTGCCAGCAGCCGGCCGGGACTAGGGTTCGGGGAGCTGTTTTTT.

This chain connects TRBV29-1 to TRBJ2-5, with TRBD2 as a possible D gene (5 bases). This CDR3 is built from 13 residues. V was shortened by 4 bases and J by 4 bases, with 13 bases between the two germline ends. The germline CDR1 and CDR2 sequences are SQVTM and ANQGSEA. The CDR3 sequence is CSVAGYEGETQYF. The CDR3 coding sequence is TGCAGCGTTGCCGGGTATGAGGGAGAGACCCAGTACTTC.

The chain has TRBV5-1 and TRBJ2-2, with D possibly matching TRBD1 (5 bases). Trimming removed 2 bases at V and 1 base at J, with 12 bases between. Germline V CDR1 and CDR2: SGHRS, YFSETQ. This CDR3 comprises 16 residues. In DNA form, the CDR3 reads TGCGCCAGCAGCTTAACAGGCGCCGTGAACACCGGGGAGCTGTTTTTT. Its protein is CASSLTGAVNTGELFF.

The gene calls are TRBV7-2 and TRBJ1-6; 7 positions match TRBD1. Germline lookup yields CDR1 SGHTA and CDR2 FQGNSA. CDR3 length: 14 residues. V trimming: 6 bases; J trimming: 13 bases; junction bases outside the gene matches: 12. The DNA of the CDR3 is TGTGCCAGCAGTCATAGACAGGGTGACATGCCCCTCCACTTT. It specifies CASSHRQGDMPLHF.

The CDR3 loop reads CSATDRKPYEQYF. The CDR3 DNA reads TGCAGTGCTACCGACAGGAAGCCCTACGAGCAGTACTTC. The chain uses TRBV20-1 and TRBJ2-7, with D maybe TRBD1 (6 bases). CDR3 length: 13 residues. The germline V and J ends were trimmed by 4 bases and 2 bases, with 12 bases remaining between them. Germline-derived CDR1 and CDR2 are DFQATT and SNEGSKA (reference sequence).

This chain connects TRBV20-1 to TRBJ1-5; no firm D call. The CDR3 has 14 amino acids. CDR1 and CDR2 (germline): DFQATT, SNEGSKA (reference sequence). Trimming stripped 3 bases from V and 0 bases from J, with 9 bases between. The CDR3 DNA sequence: TGCAGTGCTAGGAACGGTTATAGCAATCAGCCCCAGCATTTT. Its translation is CSARNGYSNQPQHF.

This clonotype was picked up a small number of times. V and J are TRBV4-1 and TRBJ2-7, with 9 bases fitting TRBD1. Germline values: CDR1 MGHRA, CDR2 YSYEKL. The trim removed 6 bases at V and 6 bases at J, leaving 6 bases unmatched. The CDR3 is made up of 13 amino acids. Here the CDR3 DNA reads TGCGCCAGCAGGCAGACAGGGGGGCGCGAGCAGTACTTC. This encodes CASRQTGGREQYF.

The J gene is TRBJ1-2, the V gene TRBV20-1; TRBD1 aligns across 8 bases. Germline trimming cut 4 bases from V and 4 bases from J; bases unmatched to any gene: 8. The CDR3 contains 14 residues. Looked up from germline, CDR1 is DFQATT and CDR2 is SNEGSKA (reference sequence). CDR3 sequence (DNA): TGCAGTGCTACAACGACAGGGGCTAGCTATGGCTACACCTTC. It codes for CSATTTGASYGYTF.

This clonotype was picked up a small number of times. This may stem from a read error, because a much larger clone lies one nucleotide away. The chain has TRBV7-9 and TRBJ2-7; D is uncertain. This CDR3 contains 11 residues. Germline V gives CDR1 SEHNR, CDR2 FQNEAQ (reference sequence). V lost 4 bases and J 3 bases, leaving 4 bases between the germline ends. CDR3: CASSSFYEQYF. The CDR3 region has the DNA TGTGCCAGCAGCTCCTTCTACGAGCAGTACTTC.

The rearrangement links TRBV7-8 to TRBJ2-3, with D tentatively TRBD1 or TRBD2 (5 bases each). The CDR3 is made up of 15 amino acids. The V gene lost 2 bases and the J gene lost 5 bases, with 14 bases spanning the gap. Germline-derived CDR1 and CDR2 are SGHVS and FQNEAQ. The CDR3 DNA reads as TGTGCCAGCAGCTTACAGGGAGTGCCCTTAGATACGCAGTATTTT. Amino acids: CASSLQGVPLDTQYF.

The chain is built from TRBV20-1 and TRBJ2-5, with 7 bases fitting TRBD2. V lost 7 bases, J lost 6 bases, and 11 bases stayed unmatched. Germline-derived CDR1 and CDR2 are DFQATT and SNEGSKA (reference sequence). This CDR3 is built from 13 residues. CDR3 coding DNA: TGCAGTGTGTCGGGACCGGGAGGAAAGACCCAGTACTTC. Its translation is CSVSGPGGKTQYF.

V is TRBV5-1 and J is TRBJ1-1, with TRBD1 matching 8 bases. Germline CDR1 reads SGHRS; CDR2 reads YFSETQ. The CDR3 consists of 15 residues. V gave up 7 bases and J gave up 5 bases; unmatched junction bases: 13. This CDR3 reads CASRTGTGLRTEAFF. CDR3 bases: TGCGCCAGCCGGACAGGGACTGGCTTAAGGACTGAAGCTTTCTTT.

This clonotype was observed a few times. This chain connects TRBV2 to TRBJ2-2; D perhaps matches TRBD1 (5 bases). V dropped 6 bases and J dropped 4 bases, with 9 bases sitting between them. The CDR3 is made up of 13 amino acids. CDR1 SNHLY and CDR2 FYNNEI come from the germline V gene. DNA for the CDR3: TGTGCCAGCAGGCAGGGATCCACCGGGGAGCTGTTTTTT. Residues: CASRQGSTGELFF.

V is TRBV6-5 and J is TRBJ2-4; unclear D gene. The CDR3 is made up of 13 amino acids. Germline V gene lookup returns CDR1 MNHEY and CDR2 SVGAGI. Trimming shortened V by 2 bases and J by 8 bases, and 10 bases separated the two germline ends. This CDR3 is CASSYGVTYIQYF. CDR3 nucleotides: TGTGCCAGCAGTTACGGAGTAACATACATTCAGTACTTC.

This clonotype was seen a few times. The gene calls are TRBV9 and TRBJ1-2; no clear D gene. V was trimmed by 3 bases and J by 3 bases, leaving 9 bases between them. CDR3 length equals 13 residues. Germline lookup yields CDR1 SGDLS and CDR2 YYNGEE. CDR3 in DNA: TGTGCCAGCAGCGGACGATTGGACTATGGCTACACCTTC. Protein: CASSGRLDYGYTF.

The chain is built from TRBV3-1 and TRBJ1-4; D gene unclear. This CDR3 has 16 amino acids. Looked up from germline, CDR1 is LGHDT and CDR2 is YNNKEL (reference sequence). V was trimmed by 4 bases and J by 0 bases, leaving 12 bases between them. The CDR3 protein is CASSLLRAATNEKLFF. The CDR3 DNA reads TGTGCCAGCAGCCTCCTGAGGGCGGCAACTAATGAAAAACTGTTTTTT.

CDR3 sequence reads: CSVEGIATYNEQFF. As DNA, the CDR3 is TGCAGCGTTGAAGGGATAGCGACCTACAATGAGCAGTTCTTC. The V call is TRBV29-1, the J call TRBJ2-1; D might be TRBD2 (5 bases). Deletions cut 1 base from V and 2 bases from J, with 9 bases between. The germline CDR1 and CDR2 sequences are SQVTM and ANQGSEA. The length of the CDR3 is 14 residues.

This clonotype showed up just once. This chain links TRBV20-1 with TRBJ2-1; 7 bases are shared with TRBD2. This CDR3 contains 16 residues. V was pared by 2 bases and J by 5 bases, with 12 bases of the junction left unmatched. Germline V lookup: CDR1 DFQATT, CDR2 SNEGSKA (reference sequence). CDR3 residues: CSARPRGREPNNEQFF. The DNA for the CDR3 is TGCAGTGCTAGACCAAGAGGGCGGGAGCCCAACAATGAGCAGTTCTTC.

This clonotype showed up just a few times. This chain links TRBV28 with TRBJ2-3, with 8 bases aligning to TRBD2. CDR3 length: 14 amino acids. Germline CDR1 and CDR2: MDHEN and SYDVKM. V gave up 6 bases and J gave up 6 bases; unmatched junction bases: 8. In DNA form, the CDR3 reads TGTGCCAGCAGCTTCCAGTCTAGCGGGGATACGCAGTATTTT. Its translation: CASSFQSSGDTQYF.

Notes on this clonotype: This sequence may be a read error, since a much larger clone differs from it by one base. The chain links TRBV10-3 to TRBJ1-2, with 7 bases fitting TRBD1. The CDR3 consists of 15 residues. The germline gives CDR1 ENHRY, CDR2 SYGVKD. CDR3 nucleotides: TGTGCCATCAGTGCCCTAGTCGGACAGGACTATGGCCACACCTTC. Protein sequence: CAISALVGQDYGHTF.